Listed here are 14 T cell receptor beta chains from one sample, sequenced in a study of CD8 T cells in Susac syndrome. Reverse transcription of about 0.5 to 1 ug RNA used random hexamers. MiXCR was run by TCRdb on the immunoSEQ multiplex PCR reads, yielding one entry per CDR3 protein. The sample records 150,000 to 200,000 distinct CDR3 sequences, approximately 95% being singletons. The sample taken for sequencing was CD4+ T cells from PBMCs. The receptors derive from a human donor with multiple sclerosis.

This sequence joins TRBV6-1 and TRBJ2-1, with unresolved D. Between the trimmed V and J ends, which lost 2 bases and 7 bases, there was a span of 15 bases. CDR1 MNHNS and CDR2 SASEGT come from the germline V gene. The CDR3 runs to 15 residues. In nucleotides, the CDR3 is TGTGCCAGCAGTGAACCCAACACTCCACGTAATGAGCAGTTCTTC. It encodes CASSEPNTPRNEQFF.

This CDR3 is CAISSGYTDTQYF. CDR3 sequence (DNA): TGTGCCATTTCTAGCGGATACACAGATACGCAGTATTTT. This chain joins TRBV19 and TRBJ2-3; 7 bases agree with TRBD2. Germline assignment: CDR1 LNHDA and CDR2 SQIVND (reference sequence). The V and J ends lost 10 bases and 2 bases, in that order; junction bases with no gene match: 6. The CDR3 sequence is 13 residues long.

This clonotype was detected only once. The gene calls are TRBV4-1 and TRBJ2-7; 8 nucleotides line up with TRBD1. CDR1 is MGHRA, CDR2 YSYEKL, per germline. The CDR3 sequence is 16 residues long. V lost 0 bases and J lost 6; bases outside the gene matches: 10. The CDR3 DNA sequence: TGCGCCAGCAGCCAAGATAGGGAACAGGGGGATTTCGAGCAGTACTTC. Translated: CASSQDREQGDFEQYF.

The chain has TRBV7-2 and TRBJ2-3; 7 bases map to TRBD1. With 8 bases clipped from V and 1 base from J, the junction kept 6 bases outside the gene matches. The CDR3 has 14 residues. Germline assignment: CDR1 SGHTA and CDR2 FQGNSA. The CDR3 nucleotides read TGTGCCAGCTCCGGGCAGGGGGGCACAGATACGCAGTATTTT. Translation gives CASSGQGGTDTQYF.

The rearrangement links TRBV6-5 to TRBJ2-1; possible D gene TRBD1, 6 bases. This CDR3 contains 13 residues. Between the trimmed V and J ends, which lost 7 bases and 4 bases, there was a span of 11 bases. CDR1 is MNHEY and CDR2 is SVGAGI in the germline V gene. CDR3 loop: CASTPRGYNEQFF. The CDR3 DNA is TGTGCCAGCACCCCTAGGGGGTACAATGAGCAGTTCTTC.

V gene TRBV20-1 combines with J gene TRBJ2-1; D may be TRBD1 (5 bases). CDR1 and CDR2 from the germline V gene are DFQATT and SNEGSKA (reference sequence). V was cut by 5 bases and J by 7 bases, with 18 bases left in between. The CDR3 covers 14 residues. The CDR3 loop is CSAARGRAVNEQFF. CDR3 nucleotide sequence: TGCAGTGCTGCTAGGGGTCGGGCGGTAAATGAGCAGTTCTTC.

In DNA form, the CDR3 reads TGTGCCAGCAGCCCCCCTCGCCTCGACGGGGGAGCTTTCTTT. Encoded protein: CASSPPRLDGGAFF. J is TRBJ1-1 and V is TRBV9; perhaps TRBD1 as D (5 bases). The CDR3 extends over 14 amino acids. V was pared by 4 bases and J by 10 bases, with 20 bases between. Germline loops: CDR1 SGDLS, CDR2 YYNGEE.

The CDR3 loop is CASSVTPSIEQYF. The CDR3 bases are TGTGCCAGCAGCGTAACCCCCTCCATCGAGCAGTACTTC. V and J are TRBV9 and TRBJ2-7; no firm D call. This CDR3 region has 13 residues. V was trimmed by 1 base and J by 6 bases, leaving 11 bases between them. In germline, CDR1 is SGDLS, CDR2 YYNGEE. Full variable domain (missing parts from reference TRBV9 and TRBJ2-7): DSGVTQTPKHLITATGQRVTLRCSPRSGDLSVYWYQQSLDQGLQFLIQYYNGEERAKGNILERFSAQQFPDLHSELNLSSLELGDSALYFCASSVTPSIEQYFGPGTRLTVT.

The chain uses TRBV18 and TRBJ1-3, with D perhaps matching TRBD1 (6 bases). CDR3 length: 16 amino acids. Per the germline V gene, CDR1 is KGHSH and CDR2 is LQKENI. Trimming cost V 2 bases and J 7 bases, with 18 bases left between them. CDR3 region: CASSPLLSAGANTIYF. CDR3 sequence (DNA): TGTGCCAGCTCACCATTATTGTCCGCAGGGGCGAACACCATATATTTT.

The CDR3 spells CASSYGGTMNTEAFF. CDR3 in DNA: TGTGCCAGCAGTTACGGAGGGACAATGAACACTGAAGCTTTCTTT. The chain combines TRBV6-5 with TRBJ1-1; maybe TRBD1 (6 bases). The CDR3 is 15 residues long. Trimming took off 2 bases at V and 0 bases at J, with 10 bases between the two ends. Germline V gives CDR1 MNHEY, CDR2 SVGAGI.

The rearrangement joins TRBV30 to TRBJ1-5; D perhaps matches TRBD1 (6 bases). The CDR3 spans 14 residues. The V end lost 7 bases, the J end lost 3 bases, and 16 bases lay between the germline ends. Germline V gene data show CDR1 as GTSNPN and CDR2 as SVGIG (reference sequence). The CDR3 DNA follows: TGTGCCTTTTCACTCGGGACAATCAATCAGCCCCAGCATTTT. It yields the protein CAFSLGTINQPQHF.

This CDR3 is CASSQTSGPYEQYF. The DNA for the CDR3 is TGTGCCAGCAGTCAGACTAGCGGACCCTACGAGCAGTACTTC. This chain links TRBV5-4 with TRBJ2-7, with 9 bases lining up with TRBD2. The ends lost 5 bases at V and 2 bases at J; junction bases unmatched: 5. The length of the CDR3 is 14 residues. Germline CDR1 and CDR2: SGHNT and YYREEE (reference sequence).

The gene calls are TRBV19 and TRBJ1-1; D ambiguous. V lost 7 bases to trimming and J lost 6 bases, with 12 bases between them. Germline CDR1 reads LNHDA; CDR2 reads SQIVND (reference sequence). This CDR3 is 12 amino acids long. The CDR3 is CASKVRAAEAFF. In DNA form, the CDR3 reads TGTGCCAGTAAGGTGCGGGCAGCTGAAGCTTTCTTT.

This chain joins TRBV7-9 and TRBJ1-1; TRBD1 might be the D (5 bases). This CDR3 has 15 amino acids. V lost 4 bases to trimming and J lost 1 base, with 13 bases between them. Germline V lookup: CDR1 SEHNR, CDR2 FQNEAQ (reference sequence). CDR3 protein: CASSWDSTRNTEAFF. In nucleotides, the CDR3 is TGTGCCAGCAGCTGGGACTCAACTAGGAACACTGAAGCTTTCTTT.